Below, 31 T cell receptor beta chains from the same sample are listed, as sequenced in a study of T cell responses to AZD1222 COVID-19 vaccine. The protocol was immunoSEQ multiplex PCR, while the TCRdb copy is restricted to in-frame clones and leaves out a portion. The table has around 84,000 clones, around 86% seen once. Material: peripheral blood, obtained on day 0 of AZD1222 vaccination. These receptors were taken from an adult in good health.

This chain joins TRBV3-1 (or the pseudogene TRBV3-2) and TRBJ1-2; D may be TRBD1 (6 bases). Trimming took 2 bases from V and 7 from J, leaving 17 bases between them. This CDR3 contains 15 residues. CDR1 LGHDT and CDR2 YNNKEL come from the germline V gene (reference sequence). The CDR3 DNA follows: TGTGCCAGCAGCCAAAGGACAGATACTTCACGTGGCTACACCTTC. Its protein is CASSQRTDTSRGYTF.

This clone was recorded only once. V gene TRBV5-1 combines with J gene TRBJ2-6; D is undetermined. V lost 0 bases, J lost 0 bases, and 13 bases lay in between. This CDR3 comprises 18 residues. Germline V CDR1 and CDR2: SGHRS, YFSETQ. The CDR3 DNA reads as TGCGCCAGCAGCTTGGATCCAGGTCCTGCCTCTGGGGCCAACGTCCTGACTTTC. This gives the protein CASSLDPGPASGANVLTF.

Notes on this clone: A junction end diverges from the germline sequence, so it may reflect a read error. The CDR3 protein is CASSLARGWTSTDTQYF. The CDR3 nucleotides are TGTGCCAGCAGCTTGGCTCGGGGGTGGACTAGCACCGATACGCAGTATTTT. This sequence joins TRBV5-4 and TRBJ2-3; TRBD2 matches 8 bases. The CDR3 contains 17 residues. Per germline, CDR1 SGHNT and CDR2 YYREEE (reference sequence).

This chain links TRBV3-1 (or the pseudogene TRBV3-2) with TRBJ1-2; D uncertain. This CDR3 is built from 11 residues. Trimming removed 6 bases at V and 8 bases at J, with 10 bases between. Germline V lookup: CDR1 LGHDT, CDR2 YNNKEL (reference sequence). The CDR3 DNA reads TGTGCCAGCAGGTCGTTGGGCGGCTACACCTTC. As protein: CASRSLGGYTF.

The gene calls are TRBV7-3 and TRBJ2-1, with 12 nucleotides matching TRBD2. The CDR3 extends over 18 amino acids. The V and J ends lost 5 bases and 8 bases, in that order; junction bases with no gene match: 16. Germline CDR1 is SGHTA and CDR2 is FQGTGA. The CDR3 nucleotides read TGTGCCAGCAGCCCGCAGCCGCGGACTAGCGGGATATGGTATGAGCAGTTCTTC. Protein product: CASSPQPRTSGIWYEQFF.

This sequence joins TRBV7-6 and TRBJ2-2; 7 nucleotides agree with TRBD2. CDR1 and CDR2 from the germline V gene are SGHVS and FNYEAQ. Trimming at V came to 3 bases and at J to 1 base, leaving 5 bases not matched to a gene. This CDR3 contains 16 residues. For the CDR3, the DNA is TGTGCCAGCAGCTTGAGGCGGGGGAAGAACACCGGGGAGCTGTTTTTT. Its protein product is CASSLRRGKNTGELFF.

The chain couples TRBV27 to TRBJ2-1, with D perhaps matching TRBD2 (6 bases). Trimming removed 0 bases at V and 9 bases at J, with 15 bases between. This CDR3 has 15 residues. CDR1 and CDR2 (germline): MNHEY, SMNVEV (reference sequence). This CDR3 reads CASSLSIGGVGEQFF. As DNA, the CDR3 is TGTGCCAGCAGTTTATCGATTGGAGGGGTCGGTGAGCAGTTCTTC.

The chain links TRBV19 to TRBJ2-3; 11 nucleotides agree with TRBD2. The CDR3 sequence is 18 residues long. CDR1 and CDR2 from the germline V gene are LNHDA and SQIVND (reference sequence). Unmatched junction bases numbered 10, after V lost 5 bases and J lost 0 bases. The CDR3 DNA reads as TGTGCCAGTAGTGCCCACCGACTAGCGGGGCGGAGCACAGATACGCAGTATTTT. It is translated as CASSAHRLAGRSTDTQYF.

The rearrangement links TRBV5-1 to TRBJ2-7; D is possibly TRBD1 or TRBD2 (6 bases each). CDR1 and CDR2 (germline): SGHRS, YFSETQ. The V end was cut by 0 bases, the J end by 2 bases, with 12 bases between. The CDR3 is 15 residues long. CDR3 sequence reads: CASSLAPGEAYEQYF. DNA for the CDR3: TGCGCCAGCAGCTTGGCCCCAGGGGAGGCCTACGAGCAGTACTTC.

This clone was recorded once. The chain combines TRBV5-1 with TRBJ2-1, with TRBD2 as a possible D gene (5 bases). V lost 2 bases to trimming and J lost 4 bases, with 10 bases between them. The CDR3 has 14 amino acids. Germline V gene sequence: CDR1 SGHRS, CDR2 YFSETQ. The CDR3 DNA follows: TGCGCCAGCAGCTTAAGCGGCTCGTACAATGAGCAGTTCTTC. It specifies CASSLSGSYNEQFF.

This sequence joins TRBV28 and TRBJ1-6; tentatively, D is TRBD1 (6 bases). V lost 7 bases and J 9 bases, leaving 19 bases between the germline ends. Germline CDR1 MDHEN, CDR2 SYDVKM. The CDR3 consists of 15 residues. CDR3 in DNA: TGTGCCAGCATCTGGGGTCAGGGAGGGGGTTCACCCCTCCACTTT. Encoded protein: CASIWGQGGGSPLHF.

The chain recombines TRBV10-1 with TRBJ2-1, with 11 bases identical to TRBD2. The CDR3 has 16 residues. Trimming took 4 bases from V and 1 from J; bases not matched to a gene: 3. Germline loops: CDR1 WNHNN, CDR2 SYGVQD (reference sequence). The CDR3: CASSGIAGGSYNEQFF. CDR3 bases: TGCGCCAGCAGTGGCATAGCGGGAGGGTCCTACAATGAGCAGTTCTTC.

This sequence joins TRBV27 and TRBJ1-2; D is perhaps TRBD1 (6 bases). Between the trimmed V and J ends, which lost 5 bases and 7 bases, there was a span of 20 bases. This CDR3 spans 15 amino acids. Germline V gene lookup returns CDR1 MNHEY and CDR2 SMNVEV (reference sequence). The CDR3 sequence: CASSPTSGHLFGYTF. The CDR3 coding sequence is TGTGCCAGCAGTCCCACTTCGGGACATCTCTTTGGCTACACCTTC.

The rearrangement links TRBV18 to TRBJ1-5, with D hard to call. CDR1 is KGHSH, CDR2 LQKENI, per germline. The CDR3 consists of 13 residues. V was cut by 4 bases and J by 5 bases, with 9 bases left in between. The CDR3, as DNA: TGTGCCAGCTCACACATCCCGGATCAGCCCCAGCATTTT. Translated: CASSHIPDQPQHF.

This sequence joins TRBV3-1 (or the pseudogene TRBV3-2) and TRBJ1-1; D may be TRBD1 (6 bases). CDR1 is LGHDT, CDR2 YNNKEL, per germline (reference sequence). This CDR3 region has 16 residues. Between the trimmed V and J ends, which lost 3 bases and 0 bases, there was a span of 14 bases. The CDR3 protein is CASSHLGGGLNTEAFF. CDR3 DNA sequence: TGTGCCAGCAGCCACCTCGGGGGGGGCTTGAACACTGAAGCTTTCTTT.

This clone has only one observation. The V gene is TRBV10-3, the J gene TRBJ2-1; D not resolved. From germline, CDR1 is ENHRY and CDR2 SYGVKD. V shed 7 bases and J shed 7 bases, with 14 bases lying between them. This CDR3 has 13 residues. The CDR3 DNA sequence: TGTGCCATCAACACGGGCTTGGGGAATGAGCAGTTCTTC. Translating it yields CAINTGLGNEQFF.

The V gene is TRBV7-2, the J gene TRBJ2-5; 8 bases line up with TRBD1. CDR1 is SGHTA, CDR2 FQGNSA, per germline. This CDR3 region has 14 residues. The J segment lost 6 bases and the V segment lost 1 base, leaving 4 bases of the junction unmatched. CDR3 DNA sequence: TGTGCCAGCAGCTTAGGACAGGGGAGACAGACCCAGTACTTC. Encoded protein: CASSLGQGRQTQYF.

V gene TRBV3-1 (or the pseudogene TRBV3-2) combines with J gene TRBJ2-7; TRBD1 is a possible D gene (6 bases). This CDR3 comprises 15 residues. V was pared by 7 bases and J by 3 bases, with 19 bases between. Germline V gene lookup returns CDR1 LGHDT and CDR2 YNNKEL (reference sequence). DNA for the CDR3: TGTGCCAGCACTCCCCCTGTGGACAGTAGCTACGAGCAGTACTTC. It specifies CASTPPVDSSYEQYF.

The chain uses TRBV4-2 and TRBJ1-2; maybe TRBD1 (5 bases). The CDR3 spans 13 residues. Germline V CDR1 and CDR2: LGHNA, YNFKEQ. The V end was cut by 0 bases, the J end by 8 bases, with 10 bases between. The CDR3 sequence: CASSQEPGLGYTF. CDR3 coding DNA: TGTGCCAGCAGCCAAGAGCCAGGGTTAGGCTACACCTTC.

The J gene is TRBJ2-7, the V gene TRBV5-5, with D unresolved. This CDR3 comprises 11 residues. Per germline, CDR1 SGHKS and CDR2 YYEKEE (reference sequence). Trimming left V 4 bases short and J 5 bases short, with 7 bases between. CDR3 sequence (DNA): TGTGCCAGCAGCGGGATGAACGAGCAGTACTTC. Amino acids: CASSGMNEQYF. The whole variable domain, remainder taken from reference TRBV5-5 and TRBJ2-7, is DAGVTQSPTHLIKTRGQQVTLRCSPISGHKSVSWYQQVLGQGPQFIFQYYEKEERGRGNFPDRFSARQFPNYSSELNVNALLLGDSALYLCASSGMNEQYFGPGTRLTVT.

This clone was observed a single time. This sequence joins TRBV9 and TRBJ1-4, with D perhaps matching TRBD1 (6 bases). CDR1 and CDR2 (germline): SGDLS, YYNGEE. V lost 0 bases, J lost 7 bases, and 16 bases lay in between. The CDR3 consists of 16 residues. The CDR3 bases are TGTGCCAGCAGCGTAGCTATGGGGGGCCGCAGTGAAAAACTGTTTTTT. Protein: CASSVAMGGRSEKLFF.

The count of this clone is one. The chain carries TRBV7-8 and TRBJ1-6; TRBD1 matches at 7 bases. The germline gives CDR1 SGHVS, CDR2 FQNEAQ. The CDR3 totals 15 residues. J lost 7 bases, V lost 5 bases, and 8 bases had no gene match. The chain's CDR3 is CASSPRQGRNSPLHF. The CDR3 DNA is TGTGCCAGCAGCCCCAGACAGGGCCGGAATTCACCCCTCCACTTT.

The V call is TRBV7-2, the J call TRBJ1-5, with 10 nucleotides matching TRBD1. The germline V gene encodes CDR1 SGHTA and CDR2 FQGNSA. The CDR3 is made up of 15 amino acids. The junction had 2 bases not matched to a gene; V was cut back by 4 bases and J by 2 bases. The DNA for the CDR3 is TGTGCCAGCAGCTCGACAGGGGGCGGCAATCAGCCCCAGCATTTT. This codes for CASSSTGGGNQPQHF.

This clone is a singleton in its sample. The rearrangement joins TRBV24-1 to TRBJ2-5, with TRBD1 as a possible D gene (6 bases). The V gene lost 4 bases and the J gene lost 1 base, with 18 bases spanning the gap. This CDR3 region has 17 residues. Germline CDR1 is KGHDR and CDR2 is SFDVKD. As DNA, the CDR3 is TGTGCCACCAGTGAAAACTCGGGACACCTGATCCAAGAGACCCAGTACTTC. Translated: CATSENSGHLIQETQYF.

A few counts support this clone. The chain employs TRBV2 and TRBJ2-1, with 8 nucleotides matching TRBD1. V was pared by 0 bases and J by 6 bases, with 4 bases of the junction left unmatched. This CDR3 is built from 15 residues. The germline CDR1 and CDR2 sequences are SNHLY and FYNNEI. CDR3 nucleotides: TGTGCCAGCAGTGAAGCGGGCAGGGGGCCCAATGAGCAGTTCTTC. Protein product: CASSEAGRGPNEQFF.

V and J are TRBV28 and TRBJ2-7; no reliable D call. In germline, CDR1 is MDHEN, CDR2 SYDVKM. V lost 4 bases, J lost 3 bases, and 10 bases lay in between. There are 13 residues in the CDR3. CDR3 protein: CASSSERYYEQYF. DNA for the CDR3: TGTGCCAGCAGTTCCGAAAGGTACTACGAGCAGTACTTC.

This clone has only one observation. The rearrangement uses TRBV18 and TRBJ1-1, with a weak D call TRBD1 (5 bases). Germline loops: CDR1 KGHSH, CDR2 LQKENI. V lost 3 bases, J lost 6 bases, and 17 bases lay in between. This CDR3 is built from 15 residues. The CDR3 sequence is CASSPDTGTAAEAFF. The DNA for the CDR3 is TGTGCCAGCTCACCCGACACGGGGACGGCGGCTGAAGCTTTCTTT.

The chain links TRBV20-1 to TRBJ1-1, with TRBD1 as a possible D gene (5 bases). Germline assignment: CDR1 DFQATT and CDR2 SNEGSKA (reference sequence). There are 11 residues in the CDR3. Trimming pared 6 bases from V and 9 bases from J, leaving 14 bases between. CDR3 region: CSANQGVKAFF. Written as DNA, the CDR3 is TGCAGTGCCAACCAAGGGGTAAAAGCTTTCTTT.

The CDR3 sequence: CASSQDPTGAWNTIYF. DNA for the CDR3: TGTGCCAGCAGCCAAGATCCGACGGGGGCCTGGAACACCATATATTTT. This rearrangement joins TRBV3-1 (or the pseudogene TRBV3-2) to TRBJ1-3, with a weak D call TRBD1 (6 bases). Trimming took 0 bases from V and 7 from J, leaving 16 bases between them. The CDR3 contains 16 residues. The V gene's germline CDR1 is LGHDT and CDR2 YNNKEL (reference sequence).

The V call is TRBV28, the J call TRBJ2-7; 8 nucleotides agree with TRBD1. V trimming: 4 bases; J trimming: 2 bases; junction bases outside the gene matches: 10. The length of the CDR3 is 16 residues. The germline V gene encodes CDR1 MDHEN and CDR2 SYDVKM. CDR3 sequence: CASSSPGGSPPYEQYF. In DNA form, the CDR3 reads TGTGCCAGCAGTTCCCCAGGGGGCAGCCCCCCCTACGAGCAGTACTTC.

The chain has TRBV5-1 and TRBJ2-1, with D uncertain. Between the trimmed V and J ends, which lost 4 bases and 5 bases, there was a span of 13 bases. The CDR3 totals 14 residues. Germline V gene sequence: CDR1 SGHRS, CDR2 YFSETQ. CDR3 nucleotides: TGCGCCAGCAGCCTACCCCGACTGGACAATGAGCAGTTCTTC. This translates into CASSLPRLDNEQFF.